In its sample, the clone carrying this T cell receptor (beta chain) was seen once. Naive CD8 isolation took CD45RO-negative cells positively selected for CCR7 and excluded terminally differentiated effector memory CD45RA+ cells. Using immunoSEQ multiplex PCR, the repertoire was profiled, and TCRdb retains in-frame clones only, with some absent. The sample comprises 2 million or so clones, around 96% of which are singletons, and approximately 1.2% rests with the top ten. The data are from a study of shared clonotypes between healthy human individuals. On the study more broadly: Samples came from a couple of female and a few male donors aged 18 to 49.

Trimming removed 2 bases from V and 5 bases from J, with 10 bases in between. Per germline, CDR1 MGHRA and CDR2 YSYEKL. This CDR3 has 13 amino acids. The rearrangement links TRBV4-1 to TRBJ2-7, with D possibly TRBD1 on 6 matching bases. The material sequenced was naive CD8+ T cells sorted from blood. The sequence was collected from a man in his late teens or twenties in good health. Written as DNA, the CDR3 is TGCGCCAGCAGCCAAAACAGGGCCCACGAGCAGTACTTC. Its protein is CASSQNRAHEQYF.